This TCR beta chain was recovered during a study of blood T cell repertoires in COVID-19 (TCRdb year 2020). About the investigation overall: Samples from collaborators originated in the United States, Italy and Spain and spanned both the acute and convalescent phases of COVID-19. Where available, HLA class I and class II types were obtained from metadata supplied by the sample provider rather than from assay-based typing. The sample metadata nearly always contained a de-identified subject ID, COVID-19 status, age in years and sex. Samples were obtained from the ongoing ImmuneRACE study (first 160 participants) and from approximately 1,200 subjects provided by 6 global collaborators. The prospective study material was composed of cDNA or gDNA derived from T cells, B-cell-depleted T cells, or PBMCs. Subjects who had been exposed to COVID-19, were actively infected with it, or had recovered from it provided the deeply sampled blood TCRbeta repertoires that made up the dataset. The repertoires were released in a freely available public database meant as a resource for research on the immune response to SARS-CoV-2. What the authors observed across the whole study: The quantity of clinical and demographic metadata differed by source and by participant and was supplied without curation.

For this clone: Its antigen target is currently unknown. No per-base quality is available; no much larger clone lies one base away.

The collaborating institutions used their own protocols to collect whole blood in K2EDTA tubes. For TCRbeta analysis, collaborator samples were shipped as frozen whole blood, as isolated PBMCs, or as DNA extracted from either sample type. The CDR3 numbers 11 residues from cysteine through phenylalanine. CDR3 DNA only is kept here, 33 bases in frame from base 1. The junction carries 6 bases between V and J, which are trimmed by 5 bases and 4 bases respectively. TCRbeta CDR3 regions were amplified from genomic DNA using the immunoSEQ Assay, a bias-controlled multiplex PCR. On the authors' methods: The number of nucleated cells in each sample was estimated from the amplification of reference gene primers within the assay. Sequence reads were collapsed and filtered to measure the absolute abundance of every unique TCRbeta CDR3 rearrangement. For each sample, productive Simpson clonality was calculated as the square root of Simpson's diversity index across productive rearrangements. What TCRdb holds here is the immuneACCESS table cut down to in-frame rearrangements. Part of the clones is not present; checked against another copy, under half of the missing clones reflect an unresolved V gene, and the others are unexplained. V and J calls and clone size come straight from that table; D and trimming were deduced from the DNA. The table for this sample lists around 150,000 clones; around 73% of them were counted only once. The ten largest clonotypes hold approximately 9% of the sample.

The V and J genes are TRBV12-3 or TRBV12-4 and TRBJ2-7; TRBD2 is perhaps the D gene, given 6 matching bases. The specimen sequenced was peripheral blood. The clonotype was recovered from a woman between 50 and 59 years old with active or convalescent COVID-19. The DNA sequence reads TGTGCCAGCAGTGGAGGGTACGAGCAGTACTTC. This codes for CASSGGYEQYF.